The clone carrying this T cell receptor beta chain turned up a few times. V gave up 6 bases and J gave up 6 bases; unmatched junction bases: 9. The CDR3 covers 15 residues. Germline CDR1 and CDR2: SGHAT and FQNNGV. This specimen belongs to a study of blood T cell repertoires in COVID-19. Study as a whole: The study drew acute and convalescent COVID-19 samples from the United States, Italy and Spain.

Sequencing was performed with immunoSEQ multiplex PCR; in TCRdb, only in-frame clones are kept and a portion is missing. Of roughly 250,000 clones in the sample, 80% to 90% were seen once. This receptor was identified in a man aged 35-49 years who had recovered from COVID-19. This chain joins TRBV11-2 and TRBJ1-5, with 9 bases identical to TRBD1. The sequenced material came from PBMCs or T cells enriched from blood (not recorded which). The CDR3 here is CASRAGTGFGQPQHF. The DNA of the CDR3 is TGTGCCAGCAGGGCCGGGACAGGGTTCGGTCAGCCCCAGCATTTT.